Listed below are T cell receptor beta chains from one sample, sequenced in a study of response to subunit inactivated influenza vaccine. TCRdb called the RT-PCR reads again in MiXCR, with one record for every CDR3 protein. The table has 500,000 to 600,000 distinct CDR3 sequences, 7.5% to 8.5% seen once. Source: PBMCs from blood, taken around 25 months after vaccination. The receptors derive from a man between 50 and 69 years old who received an inactivated influenza vaccine. Each CDR3 is given without its conserved first and last residue.

j_call v_call cdr3_aa
TRBJ1-1 TRBV4-2 ASSQDREVNTEAF
TRBJ2-2 TRBV6-4 ASSLGPGLAGTGELF
TRBJ2-1 TRBV4-1 ASSQRSFLGQGSASGNNEQF
TRBJ2-3 TRBV19 ASSMGTADTQY
TRBJ2-1 TRBV6-2/TRBV6-3 ASSYSLVGGGEQF
TRBJ2-3 TRBV12-3/TRBV12-4 ASSLGGPGGADTQY
TRBJ2-3 TRBV7-2 ASSLWRDKRTDTQY
TRBJ1-1 TRBV10-1 ASMGGRNTEAF
TRBJ2-1 TRBV29-1 SVGTYNEQF
TRBJ1-3 TRBV7-9 ASSRDRVNTIY
TRBJ2-7 TRBV5-1 ASSQAAVFPYEQY
TRBJ2-1 TRBV3-1 ASSETSGRANEQF
TRBJ1-4 TRBV15 ATSRAGDNNEKLF
TRBJ1-3 TRBV7-8 ASSLSQGRTGNTIY
TRBJ2-2 TRBV29-1 SVDYFHTGELF
TRBJ2-1 TRBV9 ASSPFGDVGRNEQF
TRBJ1-1 TRBV12-3/TRBV12-4 ASKGTGFNTEAF
TRBJ2-4 TRBV12-3/TRBV12-4 ASSLTKNIQY
TRBJ2-2 TRBV10-3 AIRMDRGRDTGELF
TRBJ2-7 TRBV18 ASSRGSWEQY
TRBJ2-1 TRBV5-3 ARSHEHNEQF
TRBJ2-5 TRBV5-1 ASGGEQTQY
TRBJ1-1 TRBV14 ASSQGWSTEAF
TRBJ1-5 TRBV4-3 ASSTWTGAQPQH
TRBJ2-1 TRBV5-1 ASSLGLNSPF
TRBJ2-7 TRBV18 ASSPYSLYEQY
TRBJ2-7 TRBV18 ASSPPSYRGNEQY
TRBJ2-1 TRBV12-3/TRBV12-4 ASSGDEGLAGIQVEQF
TRBJ2-7 TRBV20-1 SARGATYEQY
TRBJ2-4 TRBV18 ASSPGSAQDMAKNIQY
TRBJ2-3 TRBV7-6 ASSLWANTDTQY
TRBJ1-5 TRBV3-1 ACSQTGQQSNQPQH
TRBJ2-6 TRBV27 ASSLEGPFSGANVLT
TRBJ2-5 TRBV4-1 ASSESGTSGGASETQY
TRBJ2-1 TRBV2 ASSEALGRGFNEQF
TRBJ2-6 TRBV28 ASREGPGTSGVSSGANVLT
TRBJ2-1 TRBV7-9 ASSLSLGYNEQF
TRBJ2-5 TRBV10-2 ASSGLWETQY
TRBJ2-3 TRBV4-3 ASSEGREDTQY
TRBJ2-7 TRBV9 ASSVGETGADEQY
TRBJ2-5 TRBV7-9 ASSKGTGPETQY
TRBJ2-7 TRBV5-1 ASSLAPGASLYEQY
TRBJ2-6 TRBV28 ASSLLANSGANVLT
TRBJ2-5 TRBV20-1 SARPTGLKTQY
TRBJ2-3 TRBV29-1 SVEMGRLRSTDTQY
TRBJ1-4 TRBV4-2 ASGRGLTNEKLF
TRBJ2-1 TRBV6-1 ASGAGGLAFNEQF
TRBJ2-5 TRBV20-1 SARQTGVETQY
TRBJ1-1 TRBV12-2 ASRLGSEAF
TRBJ2-1 TRBV12-3/TRBV12-4 ASSLILPGGTSYNEQF
TRBJ2-5 TRBV28 ASKEAGRIGTQY
TRBJ2-7 TRBV7-2 ASSLRASGRLSSYEQY
TRBJ1-2 TRBV5-1 ASSLAGSGGYT
TRBJ1-2 TRBV20-1 SARGQDPNYGYT
TRBJ2-1 TRBV7-3 ASSLKAGGPNEQF
TRBJ1-4 TRBV10-3 AISESTATNEKLF
TRBJ2-3 TRBV20-1 SARGGPQY
TRBJ1-6 TRBV12-3/TRBV12-4 ASSPTGEDSPLH
TRBJ2-3 TRBV12-3/TRBV12-4 ASSLQRGGSDTQY
TRBJ2-5 TRBV4-3 ASSQGRGYETQY